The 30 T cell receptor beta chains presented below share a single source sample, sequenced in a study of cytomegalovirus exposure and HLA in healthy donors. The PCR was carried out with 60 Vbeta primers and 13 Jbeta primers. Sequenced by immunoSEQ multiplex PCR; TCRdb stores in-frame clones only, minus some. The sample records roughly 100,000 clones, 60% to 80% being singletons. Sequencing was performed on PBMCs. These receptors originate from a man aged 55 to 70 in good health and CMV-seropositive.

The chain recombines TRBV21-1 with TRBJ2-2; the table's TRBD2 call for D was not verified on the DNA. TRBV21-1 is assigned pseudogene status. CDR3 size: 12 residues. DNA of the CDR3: TGTGCCAGCAGCAAACGGGTCGGGGAGCTGTTTTTT. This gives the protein CASSKRVGELFF.

For the CDR3, the DNA is TGTGCCAGCAGCCAAATACAGGGCTCTGGGGCCAACGTCCTGACTTTC. Translation gives CASSQIQGSGANVLTF. The J gene is TRBJ2-6, the V gene TRBV27; possible D gene TRBD1, 6 bases. CDR3 length: 16 amino acids. The germline V gene has CDR1 MNHEY and CDR2 SMNVEV (reference sequence). V gave up 6 bases and J gave up 0 bases, with 12 bases separating them.

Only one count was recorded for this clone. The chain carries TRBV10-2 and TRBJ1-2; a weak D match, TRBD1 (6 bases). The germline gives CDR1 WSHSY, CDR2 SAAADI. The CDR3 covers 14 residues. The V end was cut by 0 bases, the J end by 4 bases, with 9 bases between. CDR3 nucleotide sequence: TGCGCCAGCAGTGAGTCGACACAGGGCTATGGCTACACCTTC. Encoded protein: CASSESTQGYGYTF.

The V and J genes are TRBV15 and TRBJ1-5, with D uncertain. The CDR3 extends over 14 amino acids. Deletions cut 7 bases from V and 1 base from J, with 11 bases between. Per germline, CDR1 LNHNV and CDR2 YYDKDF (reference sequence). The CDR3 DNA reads TGTGCCACCAAGCTAACCTCGAGCAATCAGCCCCAGCATTTT. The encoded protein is CATKLTSSNQPQHF.

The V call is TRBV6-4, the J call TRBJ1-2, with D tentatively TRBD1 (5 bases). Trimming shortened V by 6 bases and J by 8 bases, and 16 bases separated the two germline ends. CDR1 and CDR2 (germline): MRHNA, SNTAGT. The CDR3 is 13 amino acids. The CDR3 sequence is CASSPTTGGGYTF. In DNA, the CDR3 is TGTGCCAGCAGCCCTACTACAGGAGGGGGCTACACCTTC.

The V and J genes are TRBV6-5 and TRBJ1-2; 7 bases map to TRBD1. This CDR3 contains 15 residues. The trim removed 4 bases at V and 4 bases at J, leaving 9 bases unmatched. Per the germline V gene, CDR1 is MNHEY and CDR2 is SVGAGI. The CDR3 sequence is CASSFRTGGLYGYTF. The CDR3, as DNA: TGTGCCAGCAGTTTCAGGACAGGCGGACTCTATGGCTACACCTTC.

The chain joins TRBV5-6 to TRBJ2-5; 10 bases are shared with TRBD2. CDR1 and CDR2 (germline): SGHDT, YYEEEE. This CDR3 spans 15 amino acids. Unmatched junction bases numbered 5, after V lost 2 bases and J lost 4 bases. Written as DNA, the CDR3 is TGTGCCAGCAGCTTTAAAATAGCGGGGGGAGAGACCCAGTACTTC. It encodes CASSFKIAGGETQYF.

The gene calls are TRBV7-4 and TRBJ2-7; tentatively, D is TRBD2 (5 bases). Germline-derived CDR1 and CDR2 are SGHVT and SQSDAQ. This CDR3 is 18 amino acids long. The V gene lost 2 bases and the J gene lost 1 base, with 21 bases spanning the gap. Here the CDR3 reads CASSLREIRTGSSYEQYF. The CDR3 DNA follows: TGTGCCAGCAGCTTAAGGGAGATTCGGACGGGTTCGTCCTACGAGCAGTACTTC.

The CDR3 here is CASSFQNTDTQYF. CDR3 DNA: TGCGCCAGCAGCTTTCAGAACACAGATACGCAGTATTTT. This chain joins TRBV5-1 and TRBJ2-3, with D unclear. This CDR3 comprises 13 residues. Germline assignment: CDR1 SGHRS and CDR2 YFSETQ. The V gene lost 2 bases and the J gene lost 2 bases, with 6 bases spanning the gap.

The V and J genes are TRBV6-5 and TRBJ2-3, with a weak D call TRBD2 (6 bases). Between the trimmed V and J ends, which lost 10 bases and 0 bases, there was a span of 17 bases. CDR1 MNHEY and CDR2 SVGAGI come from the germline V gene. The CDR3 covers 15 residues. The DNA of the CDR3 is TGTGCCATCCGCGGGGCCGAGGCTAGCACAGATACGCAGTATTTT. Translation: CAIRGAEASTDTQYF.

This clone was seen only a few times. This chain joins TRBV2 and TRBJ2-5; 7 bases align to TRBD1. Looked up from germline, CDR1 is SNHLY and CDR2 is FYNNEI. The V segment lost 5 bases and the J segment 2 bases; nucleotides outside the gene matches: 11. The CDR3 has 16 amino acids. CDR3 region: CASSTQTGQIQETQYF. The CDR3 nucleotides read TGTGCCAGCAGTACGCAGACGGGACAGATACAAGAGACCCAGTACTTC.

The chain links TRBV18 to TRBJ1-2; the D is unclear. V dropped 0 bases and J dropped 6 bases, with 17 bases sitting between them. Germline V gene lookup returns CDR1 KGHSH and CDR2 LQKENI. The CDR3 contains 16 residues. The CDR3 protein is CASSPPGTGSQDGYTF. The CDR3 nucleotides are TGTGCCAGCTCACCACCGGGTACGGGGAGCCAGGATGGCTACACCTTC. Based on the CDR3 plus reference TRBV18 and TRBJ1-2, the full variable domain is NAGVMQNPRHLVRRRGQEARLRCSPMKGHSHVYWYRQLPEEGLKFMVYLQKENIIDESGMPKERFSAEFPKEGPSILRIQQVVRGDSAAYFCASSPPGTGSQDGYTFGSGTRLTVV.

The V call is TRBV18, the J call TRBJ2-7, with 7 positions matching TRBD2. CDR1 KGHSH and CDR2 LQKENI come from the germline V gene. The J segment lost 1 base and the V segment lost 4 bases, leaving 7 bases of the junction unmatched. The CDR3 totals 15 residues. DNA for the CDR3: TGTGCCAGCTCACAGGGAGGGCAGAAATCCTACGAGCAGTACTTC. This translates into CASSQGGQKSYEQYF.

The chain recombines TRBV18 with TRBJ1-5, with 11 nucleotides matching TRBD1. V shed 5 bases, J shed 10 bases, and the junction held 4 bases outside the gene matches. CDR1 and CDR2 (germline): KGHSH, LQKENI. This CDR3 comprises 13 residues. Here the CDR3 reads CASSGTGGDPQHF. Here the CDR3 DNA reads TGTGCCAGCTCAGGGACAGGGGGAGATCCCCAGCATTTT.

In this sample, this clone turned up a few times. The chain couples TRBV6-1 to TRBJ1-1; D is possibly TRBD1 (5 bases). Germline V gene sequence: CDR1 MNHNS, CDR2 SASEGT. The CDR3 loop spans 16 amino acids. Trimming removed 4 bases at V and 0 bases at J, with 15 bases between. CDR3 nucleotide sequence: TGTGCCAGCAGTGTTGACTGGGGCAGCATGAACACTGAAGCTTTCTTT. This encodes CASSVDWGSMNTEAFF.

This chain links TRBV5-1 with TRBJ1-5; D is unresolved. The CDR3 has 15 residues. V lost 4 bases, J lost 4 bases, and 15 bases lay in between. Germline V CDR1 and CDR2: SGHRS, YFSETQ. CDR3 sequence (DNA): TGCGCCAGCAGCCCTGGAGAACGGGGAAATCAGCCCCAGCATTTT. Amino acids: CASSPGERGNQPQHF. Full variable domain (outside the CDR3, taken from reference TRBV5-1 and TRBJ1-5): KAGVTQTPRYLIKTRGQQVTLSCSPISGHRSVSWYQQTPGQGLQFLFEYFSETQRNKGNFPGRFSGRQFSNSRSEMNVSTLELGDSALYLCASSPGERGNQPQHFGDGTRLSIL.

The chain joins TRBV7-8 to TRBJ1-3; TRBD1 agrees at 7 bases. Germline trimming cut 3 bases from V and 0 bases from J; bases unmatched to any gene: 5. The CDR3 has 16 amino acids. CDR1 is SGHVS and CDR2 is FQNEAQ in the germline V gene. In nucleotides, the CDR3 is TGTGCCAGCAGCTTTAACCGGGACAGCTCTGGAAACACCATATATTTT. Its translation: CASSFNRDSSGNTIYF.

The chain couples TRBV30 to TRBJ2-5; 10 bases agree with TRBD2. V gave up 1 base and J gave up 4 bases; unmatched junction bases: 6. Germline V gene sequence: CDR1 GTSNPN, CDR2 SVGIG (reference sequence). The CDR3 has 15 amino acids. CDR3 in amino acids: CAWSGTSGMRETQYF. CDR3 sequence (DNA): TGTGCCTGGAGTGGGACTAGCGGCATGCGAGAGACCCAGTACTTC.

The CDR3 reads CASSAPGQGEETQYF. In DNA, the CDR3 is TGTGCCAGCAGCGCCCCGGGACAGGGGGAAGAGACCCAGTACTTC. The chain uses TRBV7-9 and TRBJ2-5; TRBD1 aligns across 11 bases. The CDR3 runs 15 residues. From germline, CDR1 is SEHNR and CDR2 FQNEAQ (reference sequence). The V segment lost 5 bases and the J segment 3 bases; nucleotides outside the gene matches: 5.

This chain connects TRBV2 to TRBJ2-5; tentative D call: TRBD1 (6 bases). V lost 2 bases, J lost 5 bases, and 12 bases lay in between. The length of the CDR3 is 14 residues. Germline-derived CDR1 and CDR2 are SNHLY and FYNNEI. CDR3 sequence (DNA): TGTGCCAGCAGTGAACAGGGGTATGGCGAGACCCAGTACTTC. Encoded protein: CASSEQGYGETQYF.

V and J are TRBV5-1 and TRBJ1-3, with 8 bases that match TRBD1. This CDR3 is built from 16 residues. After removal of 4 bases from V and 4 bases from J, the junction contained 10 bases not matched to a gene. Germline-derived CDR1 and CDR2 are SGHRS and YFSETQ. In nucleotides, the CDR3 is TGCGCCAGCAGCCCCGGACAGGGAGGTGCCGGAAACACCATATATTTT. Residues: CASSPGQGGAGNTIYF.

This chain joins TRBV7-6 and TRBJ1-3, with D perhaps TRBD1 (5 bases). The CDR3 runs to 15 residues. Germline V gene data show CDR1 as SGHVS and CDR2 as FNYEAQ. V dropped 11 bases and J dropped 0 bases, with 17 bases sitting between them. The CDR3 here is CAPPSGGSSGNTIYF. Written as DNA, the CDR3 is TGTGCCCCCCCCTCGGGGGGGAGCTCTGGAAACACCATATATTTT.

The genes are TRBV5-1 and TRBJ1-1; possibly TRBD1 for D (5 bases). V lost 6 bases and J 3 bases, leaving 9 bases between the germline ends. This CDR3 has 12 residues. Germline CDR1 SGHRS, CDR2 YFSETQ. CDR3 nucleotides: TGCGCCAGCACGGACAAGTACACTGAAGCTTTCTTT. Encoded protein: CASTDKYTEAFF.

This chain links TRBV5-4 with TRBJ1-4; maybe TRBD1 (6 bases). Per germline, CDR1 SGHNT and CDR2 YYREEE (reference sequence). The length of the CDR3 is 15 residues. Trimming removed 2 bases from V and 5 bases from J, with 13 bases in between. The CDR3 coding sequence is TGTGCCAGCAGCTTAGAGTTACAGGGAAATGAAAAACTGTTTTTT. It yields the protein CASSLELQGNEKLFF. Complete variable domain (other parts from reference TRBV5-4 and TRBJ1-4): ETGVTQSPTHLIKTRGQQVTLRCSSQSGHNTVSWYQQALGQGPQFIFQYYREEENGRGNFPPRFSGLQFPNYSSELNVNALELDDSALYLCASSLELQGNEKLFFGSGTQLSVL.

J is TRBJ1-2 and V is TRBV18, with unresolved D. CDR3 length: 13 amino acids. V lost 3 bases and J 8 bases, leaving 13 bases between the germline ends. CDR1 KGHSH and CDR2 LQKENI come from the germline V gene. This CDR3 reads CASSPSFEEGYTF. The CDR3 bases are TGTGCCAGCTCACCCAGTTTCGAGGAAGGCTACACCTTC.

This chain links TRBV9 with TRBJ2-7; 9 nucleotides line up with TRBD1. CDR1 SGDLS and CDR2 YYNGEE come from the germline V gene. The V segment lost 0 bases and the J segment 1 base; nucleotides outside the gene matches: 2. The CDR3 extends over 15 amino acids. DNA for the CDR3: TGTGCCAGCAGCGTAGAGGGGACAGGGTCCTACGAGCAGTACTTC. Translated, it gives CASSVEGTGSYEQYF. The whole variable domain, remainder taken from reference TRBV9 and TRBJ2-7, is DSGVTQTPKHLITATGQRVTLRCSPRSGDLSVYWYQQSLDQGLQFLIQYYNGEERAKGNILERFSAQQFPDLHSELNLSSLELGDSALYFCASSVEGTGSYEQYFGPGTRLTVT.

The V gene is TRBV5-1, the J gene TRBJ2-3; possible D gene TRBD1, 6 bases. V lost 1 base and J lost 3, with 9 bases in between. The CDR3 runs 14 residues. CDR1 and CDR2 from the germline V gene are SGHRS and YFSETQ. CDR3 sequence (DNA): TGCGCCAGCAGCTTGAACAGGGCGACAGATACGCAGTATTTT. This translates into CASSLNRATDTQYF.

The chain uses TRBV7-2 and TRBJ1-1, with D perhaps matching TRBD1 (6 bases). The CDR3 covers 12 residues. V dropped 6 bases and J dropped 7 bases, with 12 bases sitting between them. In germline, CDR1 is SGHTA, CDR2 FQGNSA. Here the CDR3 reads CASSPQGIEAFF. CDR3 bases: TGTGCCAGCAGTCCTCAGGGGATTGAAGCTTTCTTT.

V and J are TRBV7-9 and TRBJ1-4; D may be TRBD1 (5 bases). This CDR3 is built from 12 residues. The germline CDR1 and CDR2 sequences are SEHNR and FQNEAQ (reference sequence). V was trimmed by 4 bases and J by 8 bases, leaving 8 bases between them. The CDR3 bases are TGTGCCAGCAGCTCTGGGGCCGAAAAACTGTTTTTT. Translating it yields CASSSGAEKLFF.

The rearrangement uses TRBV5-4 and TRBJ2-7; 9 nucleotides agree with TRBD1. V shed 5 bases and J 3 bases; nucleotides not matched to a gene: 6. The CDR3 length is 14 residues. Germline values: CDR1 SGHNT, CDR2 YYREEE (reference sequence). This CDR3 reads CASRKVGQGYEQYF. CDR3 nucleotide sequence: TGTGCCAGCAGGAAGGTGGGACAGGGCTACGAGCAGTACTTC.